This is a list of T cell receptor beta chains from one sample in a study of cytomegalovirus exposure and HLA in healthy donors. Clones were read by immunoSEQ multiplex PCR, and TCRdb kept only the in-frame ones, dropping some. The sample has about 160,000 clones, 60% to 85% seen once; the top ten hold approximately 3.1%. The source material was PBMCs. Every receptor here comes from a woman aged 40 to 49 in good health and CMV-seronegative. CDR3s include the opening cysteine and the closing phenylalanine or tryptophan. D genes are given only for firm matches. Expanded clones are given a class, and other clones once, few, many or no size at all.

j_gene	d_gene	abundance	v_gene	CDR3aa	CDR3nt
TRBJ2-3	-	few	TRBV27	CASSWESTDTQYF	TGTGCCAGCAGTTGGGAGAGCACAGATACGCAGTATTTT
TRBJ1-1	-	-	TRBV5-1	CASKAGENTEAFF	TGCGCCAGCAAGGCGGGAGAGAACACTGAAGCTTTCTTT
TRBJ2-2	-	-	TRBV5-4	CASSYSGITGELFF	TGTGCCAGCAGCTACTCAGGGATCACCGGGGAGCTGTTTTTT
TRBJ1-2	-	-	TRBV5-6	CASSLGTAGYTF	TGTGCCAGCAGCTTGGGGACAGCCGGCTACACCTTC
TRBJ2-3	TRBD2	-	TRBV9	CASSVSPPGGPDTQYF	TGTGCCAGCAGCGTAAGTCCTCCGGGGGGTCCAGATACGCAGTATTTT
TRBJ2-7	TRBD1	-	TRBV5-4	CASSSGQGHYEQYF	TGTGCCAGCAGCTCAGGACAGGGACACTACGAGCAGTACTTC
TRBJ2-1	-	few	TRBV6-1	CASRRAGPEQFF	TGTGCCAGCAGGAGGGCGGGCCCTGAGCAGTTCTTC
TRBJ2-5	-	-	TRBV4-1	CASSQESGAETQYF	TGCGCCAGCAGCCAAGAATCAGGGGCCGAGACCCAGTACTTC
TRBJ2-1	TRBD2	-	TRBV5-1	CASSLVAGGPQFF	TGCGCCAGCAGCTTGGTAGCGGGGGGGCCGCAGTTCTTC
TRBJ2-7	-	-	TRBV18	CASSPSRFLRFEQYF	TGTGCCAGCTCACCAAGTCGGTTTTTGAGGTTCGAGCAGTACTTC
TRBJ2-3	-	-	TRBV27	CASSLFASVTDTQYF	TGTGCCAGCAGTTTATTCGCTAGCGTGACAGATACGCAGTATTTT
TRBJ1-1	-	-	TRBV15	CATSRENRVTEAFF	TGTGCCACCAGCAGAGAGAACAGGGTCACTGAAGCTTTCTTT
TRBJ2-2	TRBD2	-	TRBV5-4	CASSSGLAYTGELFF	TGTGCCAGCAGCTCAGGACTAGCGTACACCGGGGAGCTGTTTTTT